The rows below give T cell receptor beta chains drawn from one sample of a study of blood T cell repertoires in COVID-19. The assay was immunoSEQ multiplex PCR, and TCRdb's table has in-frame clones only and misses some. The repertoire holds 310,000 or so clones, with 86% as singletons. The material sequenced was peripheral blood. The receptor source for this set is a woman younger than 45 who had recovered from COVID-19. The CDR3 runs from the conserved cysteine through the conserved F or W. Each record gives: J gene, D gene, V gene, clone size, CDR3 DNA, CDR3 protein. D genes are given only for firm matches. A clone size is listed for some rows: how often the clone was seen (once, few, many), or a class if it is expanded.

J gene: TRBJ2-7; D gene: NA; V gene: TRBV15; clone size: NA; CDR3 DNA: TGTGCCACCAGCAGACTAGGGGCTTACGAGCAGTACTTC; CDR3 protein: CATSRLGAYEQYF
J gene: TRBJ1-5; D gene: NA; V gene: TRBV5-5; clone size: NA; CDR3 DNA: TGTGCCAGCAGCTTGGCTCGGTTCGGTCAGCCCCAGCATTTT; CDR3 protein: CASSLARFGQPQHF
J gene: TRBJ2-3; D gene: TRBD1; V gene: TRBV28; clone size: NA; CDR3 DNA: TGTGCCAGCAGTCCACCACCGACAGGGCGAAGCACAGATACGCAGTATTTT; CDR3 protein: CASSPPPTGRSTDTQYF
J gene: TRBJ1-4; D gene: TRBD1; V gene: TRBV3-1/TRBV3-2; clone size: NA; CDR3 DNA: TGTGCCAGCAGCCACCGGGACAGGTCTAATGAAAAACTGTTTTTT; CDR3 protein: CASSHRDRSNEKLFF
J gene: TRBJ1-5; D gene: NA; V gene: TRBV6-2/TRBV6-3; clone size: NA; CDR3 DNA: TGTGCCAGCAGTTACTCGCGTCAGCCCCAGCATTTT; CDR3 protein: CASSYSRQPQHF
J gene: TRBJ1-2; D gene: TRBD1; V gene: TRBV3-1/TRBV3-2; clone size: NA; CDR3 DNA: TGTGCCAGCAGCCAACTAGACAGGGAAGCTAACTATGGCTACACCTTC; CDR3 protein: CASSQLDREANYGYTF
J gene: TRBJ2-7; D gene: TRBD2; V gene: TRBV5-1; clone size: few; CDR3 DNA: TGCGCCAGCAGCTGGACACTAGCGGGAGGTGGGTACGAGCAGTACTTC; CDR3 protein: CASSWTLAGGGYEQYF
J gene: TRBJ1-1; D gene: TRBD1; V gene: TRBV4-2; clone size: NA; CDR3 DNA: TGTGCCAGCAGGGACAGGATGAACACTGAAGCTTTCTTT; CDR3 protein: CASRDRMNTEAFF
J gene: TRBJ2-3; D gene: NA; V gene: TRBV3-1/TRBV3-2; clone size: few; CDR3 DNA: TGTGCCAGCAGCCGCCGGGTTTTAGGCGTAGGAGATACGCAGTATTTT; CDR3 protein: CASSRRVLGVGDTQYF
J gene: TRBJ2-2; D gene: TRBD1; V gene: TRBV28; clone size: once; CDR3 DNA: TGTGCCAGCAGCCTTACAGGGGCGGTTACCGGGGAGCTGTTTTTT; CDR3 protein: CASSLTGAVTGELFF
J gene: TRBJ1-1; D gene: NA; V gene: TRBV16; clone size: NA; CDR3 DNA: TGTGCCAGCAGCCAAAGAGGGATGAACACTGAAGCTTTCTTT; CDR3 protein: CASSQRGMNTEAFF
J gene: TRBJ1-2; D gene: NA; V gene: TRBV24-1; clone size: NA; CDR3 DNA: TGTGCCACCAGTCAGGGGCTCTATGGCTACACCTTC; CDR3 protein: CATSQGLYGYTF
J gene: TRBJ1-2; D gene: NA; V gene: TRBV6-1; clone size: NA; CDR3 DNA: TGTGCCAGCAGTGAAGCGGACAGTTTTAACTATGGCTACACCTTC; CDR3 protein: CASSEADSFNYGYTF
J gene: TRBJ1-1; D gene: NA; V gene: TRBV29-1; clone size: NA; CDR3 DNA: TGCAGCGTTGTAATCGGGGTTCCTGAAGCTTTCTTT; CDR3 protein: CSVVIGVPEAFF
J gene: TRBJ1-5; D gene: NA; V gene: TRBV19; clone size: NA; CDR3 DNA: TGTGCCAGTAGTATAAACGGGGATCAGCCCCAGCATTTT; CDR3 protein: CASSINGDQPQHF
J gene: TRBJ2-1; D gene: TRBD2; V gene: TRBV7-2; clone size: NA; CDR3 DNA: TGTGCCAGCAGATCGTTAGCGGGAGGGTGGAATGAGCAGTTCTTC; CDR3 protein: CASRSLAGGWNEQFF
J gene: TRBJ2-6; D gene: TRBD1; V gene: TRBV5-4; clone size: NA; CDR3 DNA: TGTGCCAGCAGCCAAGCGGACAGGGGCATAGGCTCTGGGGCCAACGTCCTGACTTTC; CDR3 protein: CASSQADRGIGSGANVLTF
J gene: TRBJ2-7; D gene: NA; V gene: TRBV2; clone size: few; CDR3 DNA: TGTGCCAGCAGTGTAGCAGTGCGCTCCTACGAGCAGTACTTC; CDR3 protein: CASSVAVRSYEQYF
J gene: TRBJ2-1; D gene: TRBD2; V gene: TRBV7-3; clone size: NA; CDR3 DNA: TGTGCCAGCAGCGCCCTAGCGGGAGGGTCTCTTAATGAGCAGTTCTTC; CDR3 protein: CASSALAGGSLNEQFF
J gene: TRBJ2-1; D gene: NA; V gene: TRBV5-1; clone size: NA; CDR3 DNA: TGCGCCAGCAGCGAAGCTTGGCGGTCCGTGAATGAGCAGTTCTTC; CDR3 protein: CASSEAWRSVNEQFF
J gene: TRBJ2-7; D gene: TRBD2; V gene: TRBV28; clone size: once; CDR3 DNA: TGTGCCAGTACCCCCGGACTAGCGCAAGGGTACGAGCAGTACTTC; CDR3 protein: CASTPGLAQGYEQYF
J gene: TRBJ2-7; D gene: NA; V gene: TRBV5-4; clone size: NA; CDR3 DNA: TGTGCCAGCAGCTTGGAACAGGGCTCCTACGAGCAGTACTTC; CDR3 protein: CASSLEQGSYEQYF
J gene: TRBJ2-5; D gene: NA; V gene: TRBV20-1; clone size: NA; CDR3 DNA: TGCAGTGCCCCTGAGGAAGAGACCCAGTACTTC; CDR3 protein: CSAPEEETQYF
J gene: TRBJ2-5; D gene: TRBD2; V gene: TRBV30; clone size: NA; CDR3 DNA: TGTGCCTGGAGGGCCCCACTAGCGGGGGGGCCGGGGACCCAGTACTTC; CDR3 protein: CAWRAPLAGGPGTQYF
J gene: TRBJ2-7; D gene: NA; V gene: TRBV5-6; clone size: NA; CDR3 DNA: TGTGCCAGCAGCTTACAGGGTGGCGAGCAGTACTTC; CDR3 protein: CASSLQGGEQYF
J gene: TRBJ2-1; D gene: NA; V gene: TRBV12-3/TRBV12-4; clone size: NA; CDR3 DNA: TGTGCCAGCAGTTTCGGTGCCAATGAGCAGTTCTTC; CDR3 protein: CASSFGANEQFF
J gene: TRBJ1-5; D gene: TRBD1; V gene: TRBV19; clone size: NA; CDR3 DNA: TGTGCCAGTAGTATCTCTGGCAGGGGGCTATATCAGCCCCAGCATTTT; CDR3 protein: CASSISGRGLYQPQHF
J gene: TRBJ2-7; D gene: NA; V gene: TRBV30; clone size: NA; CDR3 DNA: TGTGCCTGGAGTGTACAGGGAAGTATATCGGGCGAGCAGTACTTC; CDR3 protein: CAWSVQGSISGEQYF
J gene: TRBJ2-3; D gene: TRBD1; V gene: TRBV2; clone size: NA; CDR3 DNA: TGTGCCAGCAGTGTTGACAGGGATATCACAGATACGCAGTATTTT; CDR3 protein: CASSVDRDITDTQYF
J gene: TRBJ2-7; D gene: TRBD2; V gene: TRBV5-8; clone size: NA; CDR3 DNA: TGTGCCAGCAGTTTTGGGACTAGCGGTATCTACGAGCAGTACTTC; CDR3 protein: CASSFGTSGIYEQYF
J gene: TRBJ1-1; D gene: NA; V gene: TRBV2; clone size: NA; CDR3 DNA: TGTGCCAGCAGTGTCGCCAGCGTTGCGTCTGAAGCTTTCTTT; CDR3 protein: CASSVASVASEAFF
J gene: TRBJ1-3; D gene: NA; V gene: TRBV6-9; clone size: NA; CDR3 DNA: TGTGCCAGCCGCCCGGTAGAAAACACCATATATTTT; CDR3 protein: CASRPVENTIYF
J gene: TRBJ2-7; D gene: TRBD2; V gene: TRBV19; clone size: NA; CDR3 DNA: TGTGCCAGTAGCCCACAAACGGGGGGGCGCGGCGAGCAGTACTTC; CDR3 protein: CASSPQTGGRGEQYF
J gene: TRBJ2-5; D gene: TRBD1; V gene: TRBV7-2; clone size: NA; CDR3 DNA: TGTGCCAGCAGCTTGGGACAGCCGCTGGGAGAGACCCAGTACTTC; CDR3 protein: CASSLGQPLGETQYF
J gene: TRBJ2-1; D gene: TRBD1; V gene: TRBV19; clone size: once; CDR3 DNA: TGTGCCAGTAGTCGGGACAGGGAGTACAATGAGCAGTTCTTC; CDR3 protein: CASSRDREYNEQFF
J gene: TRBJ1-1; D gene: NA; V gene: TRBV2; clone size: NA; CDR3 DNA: TGTGCCAGCAGTGATCGAGTGAACACTGAAGCTTTCTTT; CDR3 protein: CASSDRVNTEAFF
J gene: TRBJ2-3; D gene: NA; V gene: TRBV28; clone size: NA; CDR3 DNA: TGTGCCAGCAAGCGTTTTGCGGGCTTCACAGATACGCAGTATTTT; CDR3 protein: CASKRFAGFTDTQYF
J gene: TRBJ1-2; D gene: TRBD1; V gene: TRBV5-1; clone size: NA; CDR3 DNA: TGCGCCAGCAGCTTGGCCGGACAGGCCGCGCGTGGCTACACCTTC; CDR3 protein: CASSLAGQAARGYTF
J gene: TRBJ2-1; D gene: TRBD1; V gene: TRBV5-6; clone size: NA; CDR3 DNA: TGTGCCAGCAGCTGGGACAGGGGGCTTATCGATGAGCAGTTCTTC; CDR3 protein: CASSWDRGLIDEQFF
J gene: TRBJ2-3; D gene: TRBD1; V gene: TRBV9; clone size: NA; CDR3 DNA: TGTGCCAGCAGCGTGGGGACAGGCGCAGATACGCAGTATTTT; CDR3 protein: CASSVGTGADTQYF
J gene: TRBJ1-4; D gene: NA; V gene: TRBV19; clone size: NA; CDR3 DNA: TGTGCCAGTAGTATCGTGATAGCCGATCTCAATGAAAAACTGTTTTTT; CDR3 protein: CASSIVIADLNEKLFF
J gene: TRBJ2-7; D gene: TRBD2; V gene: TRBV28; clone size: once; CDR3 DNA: TGTGCCAGCAGTGGCGGGAGCCCCTACGAGCAGTACTTC; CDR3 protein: CASSGGSPYEQYF
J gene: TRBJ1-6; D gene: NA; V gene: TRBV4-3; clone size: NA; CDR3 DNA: TGCGCCAGCAGCCGAGGGGGACCGGATAATTCACCCCTCCACTTT; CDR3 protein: CASSRGGPDNSPLHF
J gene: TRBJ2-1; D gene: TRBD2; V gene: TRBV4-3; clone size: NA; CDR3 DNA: TGCGCCAGCAGCCAAGACCGCGGGAGATTTTATGAGCAGTTCTTC; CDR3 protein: CASSQDRGRFYEQFF
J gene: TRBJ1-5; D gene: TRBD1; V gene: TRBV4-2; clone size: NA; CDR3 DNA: TGTGCCAGCAGCCAAGCGGACAGGGGAGATCAGCCCCAGCATTTT; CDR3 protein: CASSQADRGDQPQHF
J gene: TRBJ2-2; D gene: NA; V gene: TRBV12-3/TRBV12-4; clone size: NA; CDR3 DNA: TGTGCCAGCAGTTCCAGGGCGCCCGGGGAGCTGTTTTTT; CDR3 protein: CASSSRAPGELFF
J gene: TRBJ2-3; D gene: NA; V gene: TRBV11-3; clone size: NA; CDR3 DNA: TGTGCCAGCAGCTTAGTGGCAGGTACAGATACGCAGTATTTT; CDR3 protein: CASSLVAGTDTQYF
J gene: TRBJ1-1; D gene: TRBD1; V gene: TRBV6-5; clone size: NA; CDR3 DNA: TGTGCCAGCAGTACGCAGGACAGGGACACTGAAGCTTTCTTT; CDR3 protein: CASSTQDRDTEAFF
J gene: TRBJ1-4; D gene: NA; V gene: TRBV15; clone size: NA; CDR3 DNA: TGTGCCACCAGCAGGGACTCGAATGAAAAACTGTTTTTT; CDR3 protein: CATSRDSNEKLFF
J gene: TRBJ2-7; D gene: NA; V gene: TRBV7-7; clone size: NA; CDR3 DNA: TGTGCTAGCAGCCCGGGTAGCGGCGAGCAGTACTTC; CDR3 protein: CASSPGSGEQYF
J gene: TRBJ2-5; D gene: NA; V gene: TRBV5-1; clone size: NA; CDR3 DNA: TGCGCCAGCAGCTTTCGGGAGACCCAGTACTTC; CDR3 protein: CASSFRETQYF
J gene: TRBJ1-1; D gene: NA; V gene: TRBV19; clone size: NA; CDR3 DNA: TGTGCCAGTAGTCCCCAGGGCGAGGCCACTGAAGCTTTCTTT; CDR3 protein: CASSPQGEATEAFF
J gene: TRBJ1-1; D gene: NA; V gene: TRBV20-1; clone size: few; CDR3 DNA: TGCAGACCCGGGGAACACGAAGCTTTCTTT; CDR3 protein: CRPGEHEAFF
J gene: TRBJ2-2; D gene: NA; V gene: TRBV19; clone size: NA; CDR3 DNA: TGTGCCAGTAGCGACAGAGGGGAGGTATCCGGGGAGCTGTTTTTT; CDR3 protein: CASSDRGEVSGELFF